The 20 T cell receptor beta chains reported below all come from one sample, sequenced in a study of response to subunit inactivated influenza vaccine. TCRdb independently ran MiXCR on the RT-PCR reads; one entry per CDR3 protein. The sample records 750,000 to 850,000 distinct CDR3 sequences, approximately 17% being singletons. Here the sequenced sample was PBMCs from blood, taken 5 days after vaccination. These receptors were collected from a man aged 50-60 years who received an inactivated influenza vaccine.

In this sample, this clonotype turned up a few times. One end of the junction fails to match germline, which may point to a read error. This chain uses TRBV28 with TRBJ2-1; 11 bases are a match to TRBD2. The CDR3 has 15 residues. Germline-derived CDR1 and CDR2 are MDHEN and SYDVKM. For the CDR3, the DNA is TGTGCCAGCAGTCTCGCAGGAATAGGACTAGCGGGCAGGTTGTTC. The encoded protein is CASSLAGIGLAGRLF.

This sequence joins TRBV11-2 and TRBJ2-2, with D possibly TRBD1 on 5 matching bases. V was trimmed by 2 bases and J by 4 bases, leaving 8 bases between them. The germline V gene has CDR1 SGHAT and CDR2 FQNNGV. This CDR3 has 14 residues. CDR3 DNA sequence: TGTGCCAGCAGCTTACACGACAGCACCGGGGAGCTGTTTTTT. Amino acids: CASSLHDSTGELFF.

CDR3 sequence: CASSFKRTGPRNTGELFF. The CDR3 nucleotides are TGCGCCAGCAGTTTTAAAAGGACGGGGCCCCGGAACACCGGGGAGCTGTTTTTT. The chain has TRBV5-1 and TRBJ2-2; perhaps D is TRBD1 or TRBD2 (5 bases each). The germline V and J ends were trimmed by 5 bases and 1 base, with 21 bases remaining between them. Germline CDR1 reads SGHRS; CDR2 reads YFSETQ. The length of the CDR3 is 18 residues.

V is TRBV3-1 and J is TRBJ1-6; D call uncertain. The CDR3 is made up of 15 amino acids. V was cut by 1 base and J by 5 bases, with 9 bases left in between. CDR1 is LGHDT and CDR2 is YNNKEL in the germline V gene (reference sequence). The CDR3 loop reads CASSQGIENNSPLHF. The CDR3 coding sequence is TGTGCCAGCAGCCAAGGTATAGAGAATAATTCACCCCTCCACTTT.

This clonotype has a count of ten or more. The chain employs TRBV7-9 and TRBJ1-1; D is ambiguous. The CDR3 is 13 residues long. Trimming removed 2 bases from V and 3 bases from J, with 7 bases in between. Germline V CDR1 and CDR2: SEHNR, FQNEAQ (reference sequence). CDR3 residues: CASSLTADTEAFF. The DNA for the CDR3 is TGTGCCAGCAGCTTAACGGCGGACACTGAAGCTTTCTTT.

In its sample, this clonotype was seen a few times. The chain joins TRBV9 to TRBJ2-5; perhaps TRBD2 as D (6 bases). Germline lookup yields CDR1 SGDLS and CDR2 YYNGEE. The length of the CDR3 is 13 residues. With 0 bases removed from V and 7 bases from J, the gap between germline ends came to 10 bases. The CDR3 DNA follows: TGTGCCAGCAGCGTAGAGTGGGGAGGGACCCAGTACTTC. This sequence encodes CASSVEWGGTQYF.

This clonotype was counted a few times. The chain carries TRBV6-5 and TRBJ1-6, with D unclear. Looked up from germline, CDR1 is MNHEY and CDR2 is SVGAGI. The germline V and J ends were trimmed by 2 bases and 8 bases, with 13 bases remaining between them. This CDR3 comprises 15 residues. In nucleotides, the CDR3 is TGTGCCAGCAGTTACGGTGGAGGTCGGGATTCACCCCTCCACTTT. As protein: CASSYGGGRDSPLHF.

This clonotype was recorded at least ten times. This rearrangement joins TRBV5-1 to TRBJ2-7; D is ambiguous. Germline V gene sequence: CDR1 SGHRS, CDR2 YFSETQ. V shed 0 bases and J shed 2 bases, with 9 bases lying between them. The CDR3 loop spans 14 amino acids. CDR3 residues: CASSLDIVPYEQYF. CDR3 DNA: TGCGCCAGCAGCTTGGACATCGTACCCTACGAGCAGTACTTC. The full variable domain, in which reference TRBV5-1 and TRBJ2-7 provide the parts outside the CDR3, is KAGVTQTPRYLIKTRGQQVTLSCSPISGHRSVSWYQQTPGQGLQFLFEYFSETQRNKGNFPGRFSGRQFSNSRSEMNVSTLELGDSALYLCASSLDIVPYEQYFGPGTRLTVT.

The table lists this clonotype with a few counts. This chain links TRBV4-1 with TRBJ2-2; no reliable D call. The CDR3 is made up of 18 amino acids. Trimming cost V 0 bases and J 3 bases, with 17 bases left between them. Germline V CDR1 and CDR2: MGHRA, YSYEKL. CDR3 DNA sequence: TGCGCCAGCAGCCAAGAGTGGCAAGGCCGAACTCACACCGGGGAGCTGTTTTTT. Residues: CASSQEWQGRTHTGELFF.

The J gene is TRBJ2-3, the V gene TRBV9; D might be TRBD2 (6 bases). The CDR3 totals 15 residues. Trimming took 2 bases from V and 0 from J, leaving 10 bases between them. Per the germline V gene, CDR1 is SGDLS and CDR2 is YYNGEE. CDR3 in amino acids: CASSVSGLSTDTQYF. CDR3 sequence (DNA): TGTGCCAGCAGCGTTAGCGGCCTGAGCACAGATACGCAGTATTTT.

This clonotype was seen more than once but under ten times. The chain couples TRBV7-9 to TRBJ1-6; TRBD1 matches at 7 bases. V was clipped by 5 bases and J by 5 bases; unmatched bases: 6. The CDR3 extends over 15 amino acids. Germline V gives CDR1 SEHNR, CDR2 FQNEAQ (reference sequence). CDR3 protein: CASSRKTGHNSPLHF. Here the CDR3 DNA reads TGTGCCAGCAGCCGAAAGACAGGGCATAATTCACCCCTCCACTTT.

The rearrangement uses TRBV10-3 and TRBJ1-2; 8 nucleotides match TRBD1. Germline lookup yields CDR1 ENHRY and CDR2 SYGVKD. The CDR3 sequence is 12 residues long. Unmatched junction bases numbered 0, after V lost 6 bases and J lost 3 bases. In nucleotides, the CDR3 is TGTGCCATCAGGGACAGGGACTATGGCTACACCTTC. Encoded protein: CAIRDRDYGYTF.

The V call is TRBV5-1, the J call TRBJ2-7; 7 bases fit TRBD1. The CDR3 is 14 residues long. With 4 bases clipped from V and 1 base from J, the junction kept 5 bases outside the gene matches. CDR1 SGHRS and CDR2 YFSETQ come from the germline V gene. The CDR3 DNA is TGCGCCAGCAGCGGGGGACAGAGGTCCTACGAGCAGTACTTC. Residues: CASSGGQRSYEQYF.

This clonotype was seen more than once but under ten times. The chain combines TRBV4-2 with TRBJ2-3; D is possibly TRBD1 (5 bases). With 0 bases removed from V and 5 bases from J, the gap between germline ends came to 9 bases. This CDR3 region has 14 residues. The germline gives CDR1 LGHNA, CDR2 YNFKEQ. CDR3 sequence: CASSQDLTEDTQYF. The CDR3 DNA follows: TGTGCCAGCAGCCAAGACTTGACAGAAGATACGCAGTATTTT.

The chain recombines TRBV7-8 with TRBJ2-3, with 12 bases that match TRBD2. The V segment lost 10 bases and the J segment 4 bases; nucleotides outside the gene matches: 18. Looked up from germline, CDR1 is SGHVS and CDR2 is FQNEAQ. CDR3 length equals 18 residues. This CDR3 is CATNPWTSGVGPPDTQYF. The CDR3 DNA sequence: TGTGCCACCAATCCGTGGACTAGCGGGGTCGGACCTCCAGATACGCAGTATTTT. Full variable domain (missing parts from reference TRBV7-8 and TRBJ2-3): GAGVSQSPRYKVAKRGQDVALRCDPISGHVSLFWYQQALGQGPEFLTYFQNEAQLDKSGLPSDRFFAERPEGSVSTLKIQRTQQEDSAVYLCATNPWTSGVGPPDTQYFGPGTRLTVL.

This clonotype has more than one count but fewer than ten. This chain links TRBV27 with TRBJ2-3; 10 bases are a match to TRBD2. This CDR3 region has 15 residues. Germline V gene lookup returns CDR1 MNHEY and CDR2 SMNVEV (reference sequence). V lost 6 bases to trimming and J lost 10 bases; unmatched junction nucleotides: 13. In DNA form, the CDR3 reads TGTGCCAGCAGGCCCATCAGCGGGGGGGTACTCTCGCAGTATTTT. Translation gives CASRPISGGVLSQYF.

CDR3 region: CATSRVSGTDTQYF. The CDR3 DNA reads as TGTGCCACCAGCAGAGTTTCTGGCACAGATACGCAGTATTTT. This rearrangement joins TRBV15 to TRBJ2-3; D not certain. The CDR3 is 14 amino acids. The V gene lost 1 base and the J gene lost 1 base, with 6 bases spanning the gap. Germline V CDR1 and CDR2: LNHNV, YYDKDF (reference sequence).

This clonotype was picked up a small number of times. The chain couples TRBV29-1 to TRBJ1-1; D remains ambiguous. The CDR3 runs 10 residues. Trimming shortened V by 5 bases and J by 3 bases, and 4 bases separated the two germline ends. Looked up from germline, CDR1 is SQVTM and CDR2 is ANQGSEA. CDR3 sequence reads: CSVTHTEAFF. The CDR3 DNA reads as TGCAGCGTTACTCACACTGAAGCTTTCTTT.

This clonotype showed up just a few times. The chain has TRBV6-2 or TRBV6-3 and TRBJ2-4; TRBD1 matches 8 bases. This CDR3 has 19 residues. V shed 6 bases, J shed 0 bases, and the junction held 16 bases outside the gene matches. Germline-derived CDR1 and CDR2 are MNHEY and SVGEGT. The CDR3 sequence is CASRNSGAQGAGAKNIQYF. The CDR3 bases are TGTGCCAGCAGAAACTCGGGCGCGCAGGGGGCCGGAGCCAAAAACATTCAGTACTTC.

The gene calls are TRBV20-1 and TRBJ2-7; 7 nucleotides line up with TRBD1. Trimming cost V 0 bases and J 6 bases; bases outside gene matches: 11. CDR1 and CDR2 (germline): DFQATT, SNEGSKA (reference sequence). This CDR3 comprises 15 residues. CDR3 nucleotide sequence: TGCAGTGCTAGAGATCACGGACAGGATGCAGTCGAGCAGTACTTC. It specifies CSARDHGQDAVEQYF.